The 31 T cell receptor beta chains presented below share a single source sample, sequenced in a study of T-cell reconstitution after alpha-beta-depleted transplantation in children. Unique molecular identifiers tagged the TCRbeta library. In TCRdb, the PCR reads were re-called with MiXCR into one record per CDR3 protein. There are roughly 500,000 distinct CDR3 sequences in the sample; approximately 13% occur only once, and over 5.5% lies in the top ten. The input for sequencing was PBMCs from the stem cell graft donor, taken from the stem cell graft. The receptors were sampled from a human donor who donated a stem cell graft to a child with combined immunodeficiency.

The V gene is TRBV11-3, the J gene TRBJ2-1; 10 bases line up with TRBD1. The CDR3 runs 16 residues. V dropped 4 bases and J dropped 7; count of bases not matched to a gene: 10. Looked up from germline, CDR1 is SGHNT and CDR2 is YENEEA. The DNA of the CDR3 is TGTGCCAGCAGCTCAGCCTCGAGGACAGGGGGGAATGAGCAGTTCTTC. This translates into CASSSASRTGGNEQFF.

CDR3 loop: CSVESFLGNEQFF. CDR3 nucleotide sequence: TGCAGCGTTGAGAGTTTTCTTGGCAATGAGCAGTTCTTC. V usage is TRBV29-1 and J usage is TRBJ2-1; D remains unclear. Per germline, CDR1 SQVTM and CDR2 ANQGSEA. V lost 3 bases and J lost 6, with 12 bases in between. The CDR3 is 13 amino acids.

Only a few counts were recorded for this clonotype. CDR3 nucleotides: TGTGCCAGCAGGACAGGGGGCTTAAACACCATATATTTT. Translation gives CASRTGGLNTIYF. The chain uses TRBV25-1 and TRBJ1-3, with TRBD1 matching over 10 bases. Germline V gives CDR1 MGHDK, CDR2 SYGVNS. The length of the CDR3 is 13 residues. J gave up 6 bases and V 6 bases, and 2 bases lay outside the gene matches.

There are many counts of this clonotype. The V gene is TRBV5-1, the J gene TRBJ2-3, with D unclear. Trimming removed 0 bases from V and 0 bases from J, with 11 bases in between. The CDR3 loop spans 16 amino acids. Germline V gives CDR1 SGHRS, CDR2 YFSETQ. CDR3 DNA: TGCGCCAGCAGCTTGGTCGGGTTGACTAGCACAGATACGCAGTATTTT. Its protein product is CASSLVGLTSTDTQYF.

The chain recombines TRBV11-2 with TRBJ2-1; no reliable D call. CDR3 length: 14 amino acids. Germline assignment: CDR1 SGHAT and CDR2 FQNNGV. Trimming stripped 0 bases from V and 10 bases from J, with 13 bases between. CDR3 residues: CASSLDLWSGEQFF. For the CDR3, the DNA is TGTGCCAGCAGCTTAGATCTGTGGTCCGGCGAGCAGTTCTTC.

In its sample, this clonotype was seen many times. The gene calls are TRBV5-1 and TRBJ2-6; D not resolved. CDR3 length: 15 amino acids. Per the germline V gene, CDR1 is SGHRS and CDR2 is YFSETQ. With 1 base removed from V and 0 bases from J, the gap between germline ends came to 5 bases. DNA of the CDR3: TGCGCCAGCAGCTTGCAGATCTCTGGGGCCAACGTCCTGACTTTC. Translated: CASSLQISGANVLTF.

In its sample, this clonotype was seen many times. The rearrangement uses TRBV5-1 and TRBJ2-1; D uncertain. Germline-derived CDR1 and CDR2 are SGHRS and YFSETQ. V lost 5 bases and J lost 5, with 11 bases in between. This CDR3 is 13 amino acids long. CDR3: CASSPGSNNEQFF. As DNA, the CDR3 is TGCGCCAGCAGTCCCGGGTCCAACAATGAGCAGTTCTTC. Supplemented by reference TRBV5-1 and TRBJ2-1, the full variable domain reads KAGVTQTPRYLIKTRGQQVTLSCSPISGHRSVSWYQQTPGQGLQFLFEYFSETQRNKGNFPGRFSGRQFSNSRSEMNVSTLELGDSALYLCASSPGSNNEQFFGPGTRLTVL.

This clonotype was recorded at least ten times. The CDR3 nucleotides read TGCGCCAGCAGAAGAACTAGCGGGGGCTTCGCAGATACGCAGTATTTT. This translates into CASRRTSGGFADTQYF. The rearrangement uses TRBV5-1 and TRBJ2-3; 11 bases are shared with TRBD2. This CDR3 contains 16 residues. With V trimmed by 5 bases and J by 4 bases, 9 bases remained unmatched. Germline lookup yields CDR1 SGHRS and CDR2 YFSETQ.

The chain employs TRBV25-1 and TRBJ2-7; tentative D call: TRBD1 (6 bases). CDR3 size: 14 residues. Germline-derived CDR1 and CDR2 are MGHDK and SYGVNS. V was trimmed by 3 bases and J by 2 bases, leaving 11 bases between them. CDR3 bases: TGTGCCAGCAGTGATTCGGGACATACCTACGAGCAGTACTTC. Protein product: CASSDSGHTYEQYF.

The genes are TRBV5-1 and TRBJ2-3, with a tentative D call TRBD1 (6 bases). Looked up from germline, CDR1 is SGHRS and CDR2 is YFSETQ. The V gene lost 7 bases and the J gene lost 1 base, with 13 bases spanning the gap. The CDR3 runs 14 residues. Here the CDR3 reads CASAKGDRTDTQYF. For the CDR3, the DNA is TGCGCCAGCGCGAAGGGGGATCGCACAGATACGCAGTATTTT.

This clonotype was recorded at least ten times. This chain uses TRBV7-7 with TRBJ2-5; TRBD2 matches 7 bases. The ends lost 2 bases at V and 4 bases at J; junction bases unmatched: 4. There are 14 residues in the CDR3. Germline CDR1 is SSHAT and CDR2 is FNYEAQ (reference sequence). The CDR3 sequence is CASSLLGGGETQYF. DNA for the CDR3: TGTGCCAGCAGCTTATTAGGCGGGGGAGAGACCCAGTACTTC.

The chain employs TRBV7-9 and TRBJ2-3, with D hard to call. The CDR3 is 16 amino acids. V shed 1 base and J shed 5 bases, with 16 bases lying between them. The V gene's germline CDR1 is SEHNR and CDR2 FQNEAQ (reference sequence). The CDR3 loop reads CASSLGNSLDEDTQYF. CDR3 nucleotide sequence: TGTGCCAGCAGCTTAGGGAATTCCTTGGATGAAGATACGCAGTATTTT. Drawing the rest from reference TRBV7-9 and TRBJ2-3, the complete variable domain is DTGVSQNPRHKITKRGQNVTFRCDPISEHNRLYWYRQTLGQGPEFLTYFQNEAQLEKSRLLSDRFSAERPKGSFSTLEIQRTEQGDSAMYLCASSLGNSLDEDTQYFGPGTRLTVL.

CDR3 sequence (DNA): TGCAGTGCTAGAGACATCGGGAGGCCCCCCGGGGAGCTGTTTTTT. Translating it yields CSARDIGRPPGELFF. The chain recombines TRBV20-1 with TRBJ2-2; 7 nucleotides align to TRBD2. The CDR3 has 15 residues. With V trimmed by 0 bases and J by 6 bases, 7 bases remained unmatched. Germline V gene lookup returns CDR1 DFQATT and CDR2 SNEGSKA (reference sequence).

This clonotype was recorded at least ten times. The rearrangement uses TRBV9 and TRBJ1-5, with D possibly matching TRBD1 (5 bases). This CDR3 region has 15 residues. The germline V gene encodes CDR1 SGDLS and CDR2 YYNGEE. The V end lost 0 bases, the J end lost 0 bases, and 7 bases lay between the germline ends. The CDR3 nucleotides read TGTGCCAGCAGCGTAGGAGGGGTTAGCAATCAGCCCCAGCATTTT. It codes for CASSVGGVSNQPQHF. Complete variable domain (other parts from reference TRBV9 and TRBJ1-5): DSGVTQTPKHLITATGQRVTLRCSPRSGDLSVYWYQQSLDQGLQFLIQYYNGEERAKGNILERFSAQQFPDLHSELNLSSLELGDSALYFCASSVGGVSNQPQHFGDGTRLSIL.

This clonotype was detected only a few times. This CDR3 reads CASSYSYGLAGSTDTQYF. CDR3 nucleotide sequence: TGTGCCAGCAGTTACTCCTATGGACTAGCGGGTAGCACAGATACGCAGTATTTT. The chain is built from TRBV6-5 and TRBJ2-3, with 11 bases matching TRBD2. The CDR3 is 18 amino acids. Germline assignment: CDR1 MNHEY and CDR2 SVGAGI. Trimming at V came to 0 bases and at J to 0 bases, leaving 5 bases not matched to a gene.

In this sample, this clonotype turned up a few times. This chain links TRBV30 with TRBJ2-3; the D is unclear. The CDR3 consists of 13 residues. Trimming removed 4 bases from V and 4 bases from J, with 12 bases in between. Germline CDR1 and CDR2: GTSNPN and SVGIG (reference sequence). CDR3 DNA: TGTGCCTGGACGGTCCGTGTTGCAGATACGCAGTATTTT. It translates to CAWTVRVADTQYF.

There are a few counts of this clonotype. The rearrangement joins TRBV5-1 to TRBJ2-5; 7 bases align to TRBD2. The germline V gene encodes CDR1 SGHRS and CDR2 YFSETQ. Trimming at V came to 7 bases and at J to 1 base, leaving 7 bases not matched to a gene. This CDR3 comprises 14 residues. The CDR3 sequence: CASRSGGGQETQYF. In DNA, the CDR3 is TGCGCCAGCCGATCCGGCGGGGGCCAAGAGACCCAGTACTTC.

V and J are TRBV9 and TRBJ1-1, with D possibly matching TRBD1 (6 bases). The CDR3 sequence is 17 residues long. V was cut by 0 bases and J by 1 base, with 16 bases left in between. CDR1 SGDLS and CDR2 YYNGEE come from the germline V gene. CDR3 sequence: CASSVVGTPDRNTEAFF. The DNA for the CDR3 is TGTGCCAGCAGCGTAGTTGGAACTCCGGACAGGAACACTGAAGCTTTCTTT.

This clonotype was seen a few times. This chain uses TRBV25-1 with TRBJ2-5; TRBD1 aligns across 7 bases. This CDR3 region has 14 residues. The trim removed 2 bases at V and 5 bases at J, leaving 5 bases unmatched. Germline V gene lookup returns CDR1 MGHDK and CDR2 SYGVNS. The CDR3 nucleotides read TGTGCCAGCAGTGAAGGGGACAGTCGGGAGACCCAGTACTTC. This sequence encodes CASSEGDSRETQYF.

This clonotype was found many times. This chain joins TRBV7-2 and TRBJ2-1, with TRBD2 identical over 10 bases. CDR3 length: 14 amino acids. Trimming at V came to 2 bases and at J to 15 bases, leaving 10 bases not matched to a gene. The germline V gene encodes CDR1 SGHTA and CDR2 FQGNSA. CDR3 sequence: CASSLSSSGRIPFF. In DNA, the CDR3 is TGTGCCAGCAGCTTAAGTAGTAGCGGGAGGATTCCGTTCTTC.

Many counts were recorded for this clonotype. The V gene is TRBV7-2, the J gene TRBJ2-7, with D uncertain. V was trimmed by 0 bases and J by 5 bases, leaving 14 bases between them. This CDR3 contains 15 residues. Germline V lookup: CDR1 SGHTA, CDR2 FQGNSA. DNA for the CDR3: TGTGCCAGCAGCTTAGCGCCCCGGGTTAACGACGAGCAGTACTTC. Translated: CASSLAPRVNDEQYF.

The gene calls are TRBV5-5 and TRBJ2-3; D is uncertain. CDR3 length equals 14 residues. V was cut by 2 bases and J by 6 bases, with 13 bases left in between. The germline V gene has CDR1 SGHKS and CDR2 YYEKEE (reference sequence). The CDR3 sequence: CASSLLIDGDTQYF. The CDR3 DNA is TGTGCCAGCAGCTTACTAATAGACGGTGATACGCAGTATTTT.

The V and J genes are TRBV9 and TRBJ2-7; 10 nucleotides line up with TRBD2. CDR1 and CDR2 from the germline V gene are SGDLS and YYNGEE. The CDR3 loop spans 14 amino acids. Trimming removed 4 bases from V and 6 bases from J; junction bases left unmatched: 7. The CDR3 nucleotides read TGTGCCAGCAGCCTTATAGCGGGGGGATCCGAGCAGTACTTC. Protein sequence: CASSLIAGGSEQYF.

Only a few counts were recorded for this clonotype. The J gene is TRBJ1-3, the V gene TRBV18; D call uncertain. This CDR3 is 16 amino acids long. In germline, CDR1 is KGHSH, CDR2 LQKENI. Trimming took off 3 bases at V and 0 bases at J, with 12 bases between the two ends. The CDR3 nucleotides are TGTGCCAGCTCACCGAGGCAGACGAGCTCTGGAAACACCATATATTTT. Translation: CASSPRQTSSGNTIYF. Full variable domain (rest looked up from reference TRBV18 and TRBJ1-3): NAGVMQNPRHLVRRRGQEARLRCSPMKGHSHVYWYRQLPEEGLKFMVYLQKENIIDESGMPKERFSAEFPKEGPSILRIQQVVRGDSAAYFCASSPRQTSSGNTIYFGEGSWLTVV.

There are a few counts of this clonotype. J is TRBJ2-5 and V is TRBV25-1; no clear D gene. V lost 3 bases to trimming and J lost 6 bases, with 14 bases between them. Germline CDR1 MGHDK, CDR2 SYGVNS. The CDR3 is 14 amino acids. This chain's CDR3 is CASSDGQNSKTQYF. For the CDR3, the DNA is TGTGCCAGCAGTGACGGGCAGAACAGTAAGACCCAGTACTTC.

The genes are TRBV6-1 and TRBJ2-5; 10 bases are shared with TRBD2. This CDR3 contains 15 residues. CDR1 and CDR2 from the germline V gene are MNHNS and SASEGT. The junction had 4 bases not matched to a gene; V was cut back by 6 bases and J by 0 bases. The CDR3 protein is CASSISGGYQETQYF. The CDR3 DNA reads as TGTGCCAGCAGCATTAGCGGGGGGTACCAAGAGACCCAGTACTTC.

The sample holds a few counts of this clonotype. The chain combines TRBV5-1 with TRBJ2-4, with D possibly being TRBD1 (6 bases). Per germline, CDR1 SGHRS and CDR2 YFSETQ. V was shortened by 4 bases and J by 2 bases, with 13 bases between the two germline ends. The CDR3 has 15 residues. The CDR3 loop is CASSEQGLTKNIQYF. In DNA form, the CDR3 reads TGCGCCAGCAGCGAACAGGGTTTAACCAAAAACATTCAGTACTTC.

The chain combines TRBV7-9 with TRBJ2-5, with D possibly matching TRBD2 (6 bases). The CDR3 contains 14 residues. CDR1 is SEHNR, CDR2 FQNEAQ, per germline (reference sequence). Trimming shortened V by 2 bases and J by 5 bases, and 12 bases separated the two germline ends. The CDR3 spells CASSLLGTSETQYF. CDR3 in DNA: TGTGCCAGCAGCTTACTAGGGACTTCGGAGACCCAGTACTTC.

This clonotype has at least ten counts. V gene TRBV6-5 combines with J gene TRBJ2-1, with D unclear. The CDR3 sequence is 14 residues long. The germline CDR1 and CDR2 sequences are MNHEY and SVGAGI. V lost 2 bases, J lost 5 bases, and 10 bases lay in between. For the CDR3, the DNA is TGTGCCAGCAGTTACGATACAAGAAACAATGAGCAGTTCTTC. Protein product: CASSYDTRNNEQFF.

This clonotype occurred many times. The chain couples TRBV10-3 to TRBJ2-7; D ambiguous. Germline CDR1 is ENHRY and CDR2 is SYGVKD. The CDR3 is made up of 12 amino acids. Trimming left V 8 bases short and J 2 bases short, with 10 bases between. The CDR3 sequence is CAIRSLPYEQYF. The CDR3 nucleotides are TGTGCCATCCGGTCCCTACCCTACGAGCAGTACTTC.

V gene TRBV18 combines with J gene TRBJ2-5; D is unclear. The V gene's germline CDR1 is KGHSH and CDR2 LQKENI. Trimming took 0 bases from V and 3 from J, leaving 5 bases between them. CDR3 length: 13 residues. The CDR3 DNA is TGTGCCAGCTCACCACCGTCGGAAGAGACCCAGTACTTC. Translated: CASSPPSEETQYF.